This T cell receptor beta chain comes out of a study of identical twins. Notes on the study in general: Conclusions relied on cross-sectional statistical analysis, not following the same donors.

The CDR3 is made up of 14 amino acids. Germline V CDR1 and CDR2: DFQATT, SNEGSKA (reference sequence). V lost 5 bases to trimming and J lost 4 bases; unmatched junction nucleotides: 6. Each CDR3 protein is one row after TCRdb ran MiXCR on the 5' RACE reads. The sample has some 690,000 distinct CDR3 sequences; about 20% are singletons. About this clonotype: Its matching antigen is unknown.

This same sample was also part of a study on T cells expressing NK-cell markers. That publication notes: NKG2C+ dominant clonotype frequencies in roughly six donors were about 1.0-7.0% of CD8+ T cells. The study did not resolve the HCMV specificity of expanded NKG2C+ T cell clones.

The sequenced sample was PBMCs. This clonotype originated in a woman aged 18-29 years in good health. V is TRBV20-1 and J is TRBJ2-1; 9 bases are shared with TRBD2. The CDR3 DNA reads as TGCAGTGCTCTTGGCGGGAGGGAATACAATGAGCAGTTCTTC. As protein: CSALGGREYNEQFF.